Below, 13 T cell receptor beta chains from the same sample are listed, as sequenced in a study of blood T cell repertoires in COVID-19. Sequenced by immunoSEQ multiplex PCR; TCRdb stores in-frame clones only, minus some. In the table there are 250,000 or so clones, roughly 90% of which are singletons. Sequenced: peripheral blood. These receptors came from a man aged 25-45 years with active or convalescent COVID-19.

The chain uses TRBV18 and TRBJ2-7; 7 nucleotides align to TRBD1. CDR1 and CDR2 from the germline V gene are KGHSH and LQKENI. V gave up 6 bases and J gave up 1 base; unmatched junction bases: 9. This CDR3 has 15 residues. This CDR3 reads CASSRGGADSYEQYF. The CDR3 region has the DNA TGTGCCAGCTCGCGAGGGGGCGCCGATTCCTACGAGCAGTACTTC.

The chain couples TRBV30 to TRBJ1-6, with D uncertain. Trimming stripped 0 bases from V and 9 bases from J, with 12 bases between. Germline lookup yields CDR1 GTSNPN and CDR2 SVGIG (reference sequence). The CDR3 sequence is 14 residues long. CDR3 loop: CAWSVKAGSSPLHF. The CDR3 DNA follows: TGTGCCTGGAGTGTGAAAGCGGGAAGTTCACCCCTCCACTTT.

The rearrangement links TRBV6-5 to TRBJ1-1; D call uncertain. Trimming stripped 8 bases from V and 5 bases from J, with 15 bases between. Germline CDR1 reads MNHEY; CDR2 reads SVGAGI. The CDR3 loop spans 13 amino acids. The CDR3 protein is CASSGLRYTEAFF. The CDR3 DNA is TGTGCCAGCTCGGGGTTACGGTATACTGAAGCTTTCTTT.

The CDR3 DNA sequence: TGTGCCAGCAGCTTGGTATGGGACAGAAGCTACAATGAGCAGTTCTTC. This encodes CASSLVWDRSYNEQFF. The chain joins TRBV5-5 to TRBJ2-1; 7 bases fit TRBD1. V lost 0 bases, J lost 3 bases, and 6 bases stayed unmatched. This CDR3 has 16 amino acids. Germline V gives CDR1 SGHKS, CDR2 YYEKEE (reference sequence).

Only one count was recorded for this clone. The chain couples TRBV7-9 to TRBJ1-1; D is unresolved. This CDR3 has 13 amino acids. The V end lost 1 base, the J end lost 0 bases, and 3 bases lay between the germline ends. Germline V CDR1 and CDR2: SEHNR, FQNEAQ (reference sequence). CDR3 DNA sequence: TGTGCCAGCAGCTTAGACATGAACACTGAAGCTTTCTTT. This encodes CASSLDMNTEAFF.

This sequence joins TRBV7-9 and TRBJ2-1; D perhaps matches TRBD2 (6 bases). This CDR3 is built from 12 residues. Germline CDR1 reads SEHNR; CDR2 reads FQNEAQ (reference sequence). The V end lost 6 bases, the J end lost 6 bases, and 9 bases lay between the germline ends. CDR3 bases: TGTGCCAGCAGTAATAGCGGCAATGAGCAGTTCTTC. Its translation is CASSNSGNEQFF. Supplemented by reference TRBV7-9 and TRBJ2-1, the full variable domain reads DTGVSQNPRHKITKRGQNVTFRCDPISEHNRLYWYRQTLGQGPEFLTYFQNEAQLEKSRLLSDRFSAERPKGSFSTLEIQRTEQGDSAMYLCASSNSGNEQFFGPGTRLTVL.

The genes are TRBV6-5 and TRBJ1-6; no reliable D call. V lost 2 bases and J 7 bases, leaving 6 bases between the germline ends. The CDR3 spans 13 residues. The V gene's germline CDR1 is MNHEY and CDR2 SVGAGI. DNA for the CDR3: TGTGCCAGCAGTTACGAGTGGAATTCACCCCTCCACTTT. Translated: CASSYEWNSPLHF.

The chain uses TRBV3-1 (or the pseudogene TRBV3-2) and TRBJ2-5; 12 bases map to TRBD2. V lost 2 bases to trimming and J lost 4 bases; unmatched junction nucleotides: 5. Germline V CDR1 and CDR2: LGHDT, YNNKEL (reference sequence). The CDR3 is 16 amino acids. The CDR3 DNA follows: TGTGCCAGCAGCCAACGGACTAGCGGGGTGTCAGAGACCCAGTACTTC. It codes for CASSQRTSGVSETQYF.

The chain uses TRBV9 and TRBJ2-2, with TRBD1 matching over 8 bases. Looked up from germline, CDR1 is SGDLS and CDR2 is YYNGEE. V was clipped by 0 bases and J by 0 bases; unmatched bases: 10. The CDR3 is 19 residues long. The DNA for the CDR3 is TGTGCCAGCAGCGTAGATGCAGGGGGCCTACTAGCGAACACCGGGGAGCTGTTTTTT. It translates to CASSVDAGGLLANTGELFF.

This chain joins TRBV7-9 and TRBJ2-3, with D possibly TRBD2 on 5 matching bases. Trimming removed 4 bases from V and 5 bases from J, with 16 bases in between. This CDR3 has 15 amino acids. Germline CDR1 reads SEHNR; CDR2 reads FQNEAQ (reference sequence). The CDR3, as DNA: TGTGCCAGCAGCTGGCTAGCTGGGGTGGTAGATACGCAGTATTTT. The encoded protein is CASSWLAGVVDTQYF.

The CDR3 protein is CATRRDGHQPQHF. CDR3 DNA sequence: TGTGCCACCAGGCGGGACGGGCATCAGCCCCAGCATTTT. This sequence joins TRBV24-1 and TRBJ1-5, with TRBD1 as a possible D gene (5 bases). The length of the CDR3 is 13 residues. Germline V lookup: CDR1 KGHDR, CDR2 SFDVKD. Trimming removed 7 bases at V and 5 bases at J, with 11 bases between.

V is TRBV11-2 and J is TRBJ2-7; TRBD2 might be the D (5 bases). The CDR3 is made up of 16 amino acids. V dropped 6 bases and J dropped 3 bases, with 21 bases sitting between them. Germline V CDR1 and CDR2: SGHAT, FQNNGV. The CDR3 is CASRSVHEGPLYEQYF. CDR3 in DNA: TGTGCCAGCAGGAGTGTGCATGAGGGCCCCCTCTACGAGCAGTACTTC.

The CDR3 is CASSSGIGSEQFF. For the CDR3, the DNA is TGTGCCAGCAGCTCGGGGATCGGCAGTGAGCAGTTCTTC. The chain carries TRBV13 and TRBJ2-1, with TRBD2 as a possible D gene (5 bases). The CDR3 consists of 13 residues. The V end was cut by 4 bases, the J end by 9 bases, with 13 bases between. Germline CDR1 and CDR2: PRHDT and FYEKMQ (reference sequence).